This is a list of T cell receptor beta chains from one sample in a study of T cell repertoires in aging, cancer and after chemotherapy. Using its own MiXCR run on the multiplex PCR reads, TCRdb lists one record per CDR3 protein. The sample carries under 7,000 distinct CDR3 sequences, about 32% recorded once. Material for sequencing was blood. The receptors come from a human donor with a blood cancer. Each CDR3 is given with its conserved first and last residue. A D gene is named only where the DNA matches it firmly. Clone size is given for some rows only: seen once, a few or many times, or a class if the clone is expanded.

size | J | V | D | CDR3 | DNA
few | TRBJ2-7 | TRBV27 | - | CASSSSYEQYF | TGTGCCAGCAGTTCCTCCTACGAGCAGTACTTC
- | TRBJ2-1 | TRBV5-4 | - | CASSWASGGGQFF | TGTGCCAGCAGCTGGGCGTCGGGCGGTGGGCAGTTCTTC
medium-sized | TRBJ2-1 | TRBV11-1 | - | CASSLEYRDNEQFF | TGTGCCAGCAGCTTAGAGTACAGGGACAATGAGCAGTTCTTC
- | TRBJ2-6 | TRBV6-6 | - | CASSYEGPLSGANVLTF | TGTGCCAGCAGTTACGAGGGACCCCTCTCTGGGGCCAACGTCCTGACTTTC
- | TRBJ1-1 | TRBV19 | - | CASTDQVTEAFF | TGTGCCAGTACTGACCAGGTCACTGAAGCTTTCTTT
few | TRBJ2-5 | TRBV7-9 | - | CASSLRGDEETQYF | TGTGCCAGCAGCTTGCGTGGGGACGAAGAGACCCAGTACTTC
- | TRBJ1-1 | TRBV7-6 | TRBD1 | CASSLDREGSTEAFF | TGTGCCAGCAGCCTCGACAGGGAAGGGAGCACTGAAGCTTTCTTT
medium-sized | TRBJ1-1 | TRBV29-1 | - | CSVEGAGTEAFF | TGCAGCGTTGAAGGGGCAGGGACTGAAGCTTTCTTT
few | TRBJ1-4 | TRBV6-5 | - | CASSEAQGSEKLFF | TGTGCCAGCAGTGAAGCACAGGGAAGTGAAAAACTGTTTTTT
once | TRBJ2-1 | TRBV6-2/TRBV6-3 | TRBD2 | CASSREGSSYNEQFF | TGTGCCAGCAGTCGGGAGGGGAGCTCCTACAATGAGCAGTTCTTC
medium-sized | TRBJ1-4 | TRBV29-1 | - | CSAHSATNEKLFF | TGCAGCGCCCATAGCGCAACTAATGAAAAACTGTTTTTT
few | TRBJ1-2 | TRBV20-1 | - | CSARSTEYYGYTF | TGCAGTGCTAGATCGACGGAATACTATGGCTACACCTTC
- | TRBJ2-7 | TRBV20-1 | - | CSARGAGSSYEQYF | TGCAGTGCTAGAGGAGCGGGTAGCTCCTACGAGCAGTACTTC
- | TRBJ1-1 | TRBV7-9 | - | CASSFRRMVGKGPNAEAFF | TGTGCCAGCAGCTTTCGAAGAATGGTGGGAAAAGGTCCAAACGCTGAAGCTTTCTTT
- | TRBJ2-2 | TRBV7-6 | - | CASSPKGYGELFF | TGTGCCAGCAGCCCCAAGGGATACGGGGAGCTGTTTTTT
few | TRBJ2-7 | TRBV18 | TRBD1 | CASSPGTGDGEQYF | TGTGCCAGCTCACCCGGGACAGGGGATGGGGAGCAGTACTTC
- | TRBJ2-7 | TRBV27 | TRBD2 | CASSDILAVNTYEQYF | TGTGCCAGCAGTGATATACTAGCGGTGAATACCTACGAGCAGTACTTC
- | TRBJ1-2 | TRBV19 | - | CASSIGDPNYGYTF | TGTGCCAGTAGTATTGGTGACCCCAACTATGGCTACACCTTC
- | TRBJ2-7 | TRBV19 | - | CASSRGGGTYEQYF | TGTGCCAGTAGCAGGGGAGGGGGCACCTACGAGCAGTACTTC
once | TRBJ1-5 | TRBV12-5 | - | CASGLVVRRGSQPQHF | TGTGCTAGTGGTTTGGTAGTCCGCAGGGGAAGTCAGCCCCAGCATTTT
once | TRBJ1-2 | TRBV12-5 | - | CASGAGGGRYGYTF | TGTGCTAGTGGTGCTGGGGGTGGTCGTTATGGCTACACCTTC
- | TRBJ2-7 | TRBV18 | - | CASSPRTTSSREQYF | TGTGCCAGCTCACCAAGGACCACATCCAGCAGGGAGCAGTACTTC
few | TRBJ1-1 | TRBV19 | - | CASIPRRRDTEAFF | TGTGCCAGTATCCCCAGGCGGCGGGACACTGAAGCTTTCTTT
medium-sized | TRBJ1-6 | TRBV6-2/TRBV6-3 | - | CASTRLASPLHF | TGTGCCAGCACCCGACTTGCTTCACCCCTCCACTTT
- | TRBJ2-1 | TRBV12-3/TRBV12-4 | - | CASSYPQAPEQFF | TGTGCCAGCAGTTACCCCCAGGCCCCCGAGCAGTTCTTC
- | TRBJ2-1 | TRBV19 | TRBD2 | CASSQGGASGRSNEQFF | TGCGCCAGCAGCCAAGGGGGGGCTAGCGGGAGGAGTAATGAGCAGTTCTTC
- | TRBJ2-1 | TRBV29-1 | - | CSVEGANSYNEQFF | TGCAGCGTTGAGGGGGCCAACTCCTACAATGAGCAGTTCTTC
few | TRBJ2-1 | TRBV27 | TRBD2 | CASSLEGSGGANEQFF | TGTGCCAGCAGTCTCGAGGGAAGCGGGGGTGCAAATGAGCAGTTCTTC
- | TRBJ2-3 | TRBV5-1 | TRBD1 | CASSLGGTGGVADTQYF | TGCGCCAGCAGCTTGGGGGGGACAGGGGGCGTCGCAGATACGCAGTATTTT
medium-sized | TRBJ2-1 | TRBV30 | - | CAWSVMAGQFF | TGTGCCTGGAGTGTAATGGCGGGGCAGTTCTTC
few | TRBJ1-5 | TRBV12-3/TRBV12-4 | TRBD1 | CASSSQGGQPQHF | TGTGCCAGCAGTTCTCAGGGGGGGCAGCCCCAGCATTTT
- | TRBJ1-1 | TRBV10-3 | - | CAISESGRGNTEAFF | TGTGCCATCAGTGAGTCGGGGAGGGGGAACACTGAAGCTTTCTTT
medium-sized | TRBJ2-7 | TRBV29-1 | TRBD2 | CSVGVLAGLSEQYF | TGCAGCGTTGGGGTCCTAGCGGGATTGTCCGAGCAGTACTTC
few | TRBJ2-3 | TRBV11-1 | TRBD2 | CASSSGLVISDTQYF | TGTGCCAGCAGCTCGGGACTAGTAATCTCAGATACGCAGTATTTT
medium-sized | TRBJ1-1 | TRBV11-3 | - | CASSLGAGGMTVEAFF | TGTGCCAGCAGCTTAGGGGCGGGAGGAATGACCGTCGAAGCTTTCTTT